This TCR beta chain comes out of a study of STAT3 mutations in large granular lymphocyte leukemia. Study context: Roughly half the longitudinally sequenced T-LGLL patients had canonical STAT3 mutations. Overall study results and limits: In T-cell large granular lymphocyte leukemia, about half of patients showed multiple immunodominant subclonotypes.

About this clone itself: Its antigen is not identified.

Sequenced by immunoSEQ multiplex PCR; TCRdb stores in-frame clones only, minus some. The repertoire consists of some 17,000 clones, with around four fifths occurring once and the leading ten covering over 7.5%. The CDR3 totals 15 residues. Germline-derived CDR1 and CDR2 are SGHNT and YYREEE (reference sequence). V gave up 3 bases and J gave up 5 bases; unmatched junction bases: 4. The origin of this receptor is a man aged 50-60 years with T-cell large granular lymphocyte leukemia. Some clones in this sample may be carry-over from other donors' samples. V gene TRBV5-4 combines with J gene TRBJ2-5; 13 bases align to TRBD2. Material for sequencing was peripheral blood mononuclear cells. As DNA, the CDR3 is TGTGCCAGCAGCTCGACTAGCGGGAGGTTCGAGACCCAGTACTTC. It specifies CASSSTSGRFETQYF.